This T cell receptor (beta chain) originates from a study of blood T cells in healthy people across ages. Study observations and caveats: Roughly linear declines in TCR beta diversity per million T cells occurred with age. Donor CMV status was unknown, possibly confounding expanded clonotype changes.

Turning to this clonotype: What it recognizes is unknown.

Through a sample-barcoded 5' primer and a J-beta primer mix, a second PCR was run for roughly 6 to 12 cycles. One entry per CDR3 protein results from TCRdb running MiXCR on the 5' RACE reads. The repertoire includes hundreds of thousands of distinct CDR3 sequences, more than 40% of them detected once, and under 35% sits in the top ten. Losses at the gene ends were 3 bases for V and 6 bases for J; bases not matched to a gene: 12. Germline assignment: CDR1 SGHRS and CDR2 YFSETQ. The CDR3 has 15 amino acids. The origin of this receptor is a woman between 55 and 75 years old in good health. This rearrangement joins TRBV5-1 to TRBJ2-7; 7 bases align to TRBD2. Sequencing was performed on blood. As DNA, the CDR3 is TGCGCCAGCAGCTCTCTGACTAGCTTCGTCCGCGAGCAGTACTTC. Its translation: CASSSLTSFVREQYF.